Following are 20 T cell receptor beta chains from one sample sequenced in a study of T cell responses to AZD1222 COVID-19 vaccine. Clones were sequenced by immunoSEQ multiplex PCR, and TCRdb holds only the in-frame ones, with some missing. The sample yields approximately 120,000 clones, about 90% seen once. The sample here was peripheral blood, taken on day 0 of AZD1222 vaccination. All receptors come from an adult in good health.

The chain recombines TRBV6-5 with TRBJ1-6, with D perhaps TRBD1 (5 bases). V was trimmed by 2 bases and J by 0 bases, leaving 8 bases between them. The CDR3 is made up of 16 amino acids. Germline lookup yields CDR1 MNHEY and CDR2 SVGAGI. CDR3 in amino acids: CASSYVGGSYNSPLHF. The CDR3 DNA reads TGTGCCAGCAGTTACGTCGGGGGCTCCTATAATTCACCCCTCCACTTT.

This sequence joins TRBV18 and TRBJ1-5, with 8 bases fitting TRBD1. J lost 3 bases, V lost 6 bases, and 7 bases had no gene match. From germline, CDR1 is KGHSH and CDR2 LQKENI. This CDR3 has 15 residues. The CDR3 coding sequence is TGTGCCAGCTCGAGAGGACAGGGAGTCAATCAGCCCCAGCATTTT. Its protein product is CASSRGQGVNQPQHF.

This chain joins TRBV3-1 (or the pseudogene TRBV3-2) and TRBJ2-7, with TRBD2 matching over 12 bases. In germline, CDR1 is LGHDT, CDR2 YNNKEL (reference sequence). This CDR3 spans 14 amino acids. Germline trimming cut 4 bases from V and 6 bases from J; bases unmatched to any gene: 4. CDR3 protein: CASSLLAGGPEQYF. CDR3 coding DNA: TGTGCCAGCAGCCTCCTAGCGGGAGGGCCCGAGCAGTACTTC.

The CDR3: CAWKDSRAGVYGYTF. The DNA of the CDR3 is TGTGCCTGGAAAGATAGTAGAGCAGGGGTCTATGGCTACACCTTC. V usage is TRBV30 and J usage is TRBJ1-2; perhaps TRBD1 as D (6 bases). Germline lookup yields CDR1 GTSNPN and CDR2 SVGIG (reference sequence). The V end lost 4 bases, the J end lost 4 bases, and 19 bases lay between the germline ends. The CDR3 is 15 residues long. Complete variable domain (other parts from reference TRBV30 and TRBJ1-2): SQTIHQWPATLVQPVGSPLSLECTVEGTSNPNLYWYRQAAGRGLQLLFYSVGIGQISSEVPQNLSASRPQDRQFILSSKKLLLSDSGFYLCAWKDSRAGVYGYTFGSGTRLTVV.

The gene calls are TRBV9 and TRBJ2-7, with D tentatively TRBD2 (6 bases). V was shortened by 0 bases and J by 3 bases, with 16 bases between the two germline ends. The CDR3 covers 16 residues. Looked up from germline, CDR1 is SGDLS and CDR2 is YYNGEE. CDR3 in amino acids: CASSVGGGNPRYEQYF. In DNA, the CDR3 is TGTGCCAGCAGCGTAGGGGGAGGCAACCCCCGCTACGAGCAGTACTTC.

The rearrangement uses TRBV2 and TRBJ1-2, with D possibly being TRBD1 (5 bases). V lost 10 bases, J lost 6 bases, and 21 bases lay in between. The CDR3 contains 14 residues. From germline, CDR1 is SNHLY and CDR2 FYNNEI. The CDR3 reads CATPGADRLDGYTF. In nucleotides, the CDR3 is TGTGCCACCCCCGGGGCAGACAGACTCGATGGCTACACCTTC.

The rearrangement joins TRBV15 to TRBJ2-6, with D perhaps TRBD1 or TRBD2 (6 bases each). This CDR3 has 15 amino acids. Trimming took 4 bases from V and 0 from J, leaving 7 bases between them. The germline V gene has CDR1 LNHNV and CDR2 YYDKDF (reference sequence). CDR3: CATSKGGSGANVLTF. CDR3 nucleotides: TGTGCCACCAGCAAGGGGGGCTCTGGGGCCAACGTCCTGACTTTC.

V gene TRBV7-2 combines with J gene TRBJ1-5, with 7 bases identical to TRBD1. V shed 3 bases and J 6 bases; nucleotides not matched to a gene: 5. This CDR3 is built from 14 residues. In germline, CDR1 is SGHTA, CDR2 FQGNSA. The CDR3 region is CASSLRQGTQPQHF. The CDR3 DNA sequence: TGTGCCAGCAGCTTGAGACAGGGCACTCAGCCCCAGCATTTT.

J is TRBJ2-7 and V is TRBV10-3; TRBD1 agrees at 8 bases. Trimming at V came to 6 bases and at J to 3 bases, leaving 7 bases not matched to a gene. The CDR3 has 14 residues. The germline CDR1 and CDR2 sequences are ENHRY and SYGVKD. The CDR3 DNA is TGTGCCATCAGGACCGACAGGGGCGACTACGAGCAGTACTTC. Translation: CAIRTDRGDYEQYF.

This sequence joins TRBV6-6 and TRBJ2-7; 11 positions match TRBD2. Unmatched junction bases numbered 6, after V lost 0 bases and J lost 5 bases. This CDR3 is built from 16 residues. Germline V gene sequence: CDR1 MNHNY, CDR2 SVGAGI (reference sequence). CDR3 DNA sequence: TGTGCCAGCAGTTACTCTCCCCTAGCGGGAGGACACGAGCAGTACTTC. Encoded protein: CASSYSPLAGGHEQYF.

This sequence joins TRBV7-6 and TRBJ1-2; D gene uncertain. CDR1 and CDR2 (germline): SGHVS, FNYEAQ. V was trimmed by 1 base and J by 5 bases, leaving 14 bases between them. This CDR3 is built from 15 residues. CDR3 DNA sequence: TGTGCCAGCAGCTTAGTCAGTGAGGAACTGTATGGCTACACCTTC. The encoded protein is CASSLVSEELYGYTF.

The genes are TRBV5-1 and TRBJ1-2; 9 bases are shared with TRBD1. The germline V gene has CDR1 SGHRS and CDR2 YFSETQ. Germline trimming cut 3 bases from V and 3 bases from J; bases unmatched to any gene: 9. CDR3 length: 16 amino acids. The CDR3 bases are TGCGCCAGCAGCTCTGACCGGGACAGGGCGCACTATGGCTACACCTTC. Translating gives CASSSDRDRAHYGYTF.

V gene TRBV6-1 combines with J gene TRBJ2-1, with TRBD2 matching over 9 bases. With V trimmed by 2 bases and J by 4 bases, 6 bases remained unmatched. Germline V gene sequence: CDR1 MNHNS, CDR2 SASEGT. This CDR3 has 16 amino acids. The CDR3 here is CASSESAGGAYNEQFF. CDR3 DNA sequence: TGTGCCAGCAGTGAATCTGCGGGAGGGGCTTACAATGAGCAGTTCTTC.

This chain uses TRBV10-3 with TRBJ1-2, with D perhaps matching TRBD1 (6 bases). This CDR3 is built from 14 residues. V lost 11 bases to trimming and J lost 0 bases, with 16 bases between them. Per the germline V gene, CDR1 is ENHRY and CDR2 is SYGVKD. CDR3 bases: TGTGCCGTCGGACCGGGACACCCTAACTATGGCTACACCTTC. It specifies CAVGPGHPNYGYTF.

V gene TRBV6-5 combines with J gene TRBJ1-4; 7 bases map to TRBD1. Looked up from germline, CDR1 is MNHEY and CDR2 is SVGAGI. CDR3 length: 13 residues. V shed 6 bases, J shed 15 bases, and the junction held 13 bases outside the gene matches. CDR3 in DNA: TGTGCCAGCAGCCCCGAAGGGGGCCCCCGGATGTTTTTT. Translation: CASSPEGGPRMFF.

The chain joins TRBV5-6 to TRBJ1-2, with 8 bases fitting TRBD1. Germline assignment: CDR1 SGHDT and CDR2 YYEEEE. V was clipped by 4 bases and J by 3 bases; unmatched bases: 8. The CDR3 length is 15 residues. This chain's CDR3 is CASSIGQGIYYGYTF. The CDR3 bases are TGTGCCAGCAGCATCGGACAGGGTATATACTATGGCTACACCTTC.

V usage is TRBV2 and J usage is TRBJ1-1, with D unresolved. Germline-derived CDR1 and CDR2 are SNHLY and FYNNEI. The CDR3 has 14 residues. V was clipped by 7 bases and J by 0 bases, with 12 bases between them. The CDR3: CASTSRRVNTEAFF. The CDR3 DNA sequence: TGTGCCAGCACGAGTCGTAGGGTGAACACTGAAGCTTTCTTT.

The V gene is TRBV29-1, the J gene TRBJ2-5, with a possible D match to TRBD1 (6 bases). CDR3 length: 13 residues. V shed 7 bases and J shed 2 bases, with 14 bases lying between them. Germline values: CDR1 SQVTM, CDR2 ANQGSEA. CDR3 nucleotide sequence: TGCAGCGGTCTCGGACAGATTCAAGAGACCCAGTACTTC. It yields the protein CSGLGQIQETQYF.

The V and J genes are TRBV6-5 and TRBJ2-5; D might be TRBD2 (5 bases). The CDR3 extends over 13 amino acids. V was cut by 8 bases and J by 3 bases, with 13 bases left in between. Germline V gene data show CDR1 as MNHEY and CDR2 as SVGAGI. Written as DNA, the CDR3 is TGTGCCAGCGCAGTAATTAGCGAAGAGACCCAGTACTTC. Amino acid sequence: CASAVISEETQYF.

This chain links TRBV29-1 with TRBJ2-3; D is ambiguous. CDR3 length equals 14 residues. Germline V gene data show CDR1 as SQVTM and CDR2 as ANQGSEA. V lost 1 base and J 5 bases, leaving 13 bases between the germline ends. CDR3 nucleotide sequence: TGCAGCGTTGAAGCAGGTGGCAGTTTAGATACGCAGTATTTT. This sequence encodes CSVEAGGSLDTQYF.